This note documents a single T cell receptor (beta chain) sequence. The same CDR3 also results from other DNA sequences found in this sample. The source of the sample is a study of control samples from healthy donors and cancer patients. TCRdb's copy holds only in-frame clones and misses some; the assay was immunoSEQ multiplex PCR. The sample holds about 160,000 clones, roughly 90% seen once. The sequenced sample consisted of blood. The receptor comes from a woman under 40 in good health.

The CDR3 region has the DNA TGTGCCAGCAGCCGTCCTACTAGCGGAGAGACCCAGTACTTC. Translated: CASSRPTSGETQYF. The chain recombines TRBV7-9 with TRBJ2-5; 8 bases fit TRBD2. The germline V gene encodes CDR1 SEHNR and CDR2 FQNEAQ (reference sequence). There are 14 residues in the CDR3. Unmatched junction bases numbered 6, after V lost 5 bases and J lost 4 bases.